This T cell receptor (beta chain) was obtained from a study of patients and donors after allogeneic stem cell transplantation. This clonotype was detected only a few times. TCRdb reanalysed the RT-PCR reads using MiXCR and keeps one entry per CDR3 protein. The repertoire holds about 110,000 distinct CDR3 sequences, over 30% seen once, with around 25% in the top ten. Germline CDR1 reads SGHTA; CDR2 reads FQGNSA. Trimming shortened V by 1 base and J by 8 bases, and 6 bases separated the two germline ends. The CDR3 spans 12 residues. Sequencing input: blood, either unsorted or a sorted T cell fraction (not recorded which). This sequence originates from a human donor who was either an allogeneic HSCT recipient or a stem cell or donor lymphocyte infusion donor (not recorded which). It is not recorded whose cells these are; they may come from a transplant donor. The gene calls are TRBV7-2 and TRBJ1-3, with D unclear. In nucleotides, the CDR3 is TGTGCCAGCAGCTTAGTAAGGCACACCATATATTTT. It is translated as CASSLVRHTIYF.